The clone carrying this T cell receptor beta chain appeared a single time. This entry comes from a study of blood T cell repertoires in COVID-19. Here immunoSEQ multiplex PCR was the method, and the copy in TCRdb shows in-frame clones only, minus some. The table shows just over 250,000 clones, with around nine tenths occurring only once. Germline V CDR1 and CDR2: MNHNY, SVGAGI (reference sequence). The CDR3 is made up of 16 amino acids. The trim removed 2 bases at V and 3 bases at J, leaving 7 bases unmatched. V usage is TRBV6-6 and J usage is TRBJ2-1; 7 positions match TRBD1. Sequencing was carried out using peripheral blood. The clonotype comes from a woman in her 70s with COVID-19, enrolled during active disease. CDR3 nucleotides: TGTGCCAGCAGTTACCCGAGGACAGGAGACTACAATGAGCAGTTCTTC. Translating it yields CASSYPRTGDYNEQFF.